This TCR beta chain was identified during a study of blood T cell repertoires in COVID-19. The wider study: The study drew acute and convalescent COVID-19 samples from the United States, Italy and Spain. T cells, B-cell-depleted T cells, or PBMCs supplied cDNA or gDNA.

CDR1 is LGHNA and CDR2 is YNFKEQ in the germline V gene. With 11 bases removed from V and 17 bases from J, the gap between germline ends came to 28 bases. CDR3 length equals 14 residues. Authors' analysis steps: It was from reference gene primer amplification that nucleated cell counts were estimated. Some clones are missing from TCRdb's copy, which holds only in-frame ones; the method was immunoSEQ multiplex PCR. That table gives V, J and clone size, and the DNA gave D and trimming. Of 200,000 to 300,000 clones in the sample, around 84% were seen once. V is TRBV4-2 and J is TRBJ1-6; no firm D call. The specimen sequenced was peripheral blood. The receptor's source is a woman aged 70-85 years with active or convalescent COVID-19. CDR3 in amino acids: CASSSGMELMRIHF. DNA for the CDR3: TGTGCCTCCAGCTCCGGAATGGAGTTAATGAGGATCCACTTT.